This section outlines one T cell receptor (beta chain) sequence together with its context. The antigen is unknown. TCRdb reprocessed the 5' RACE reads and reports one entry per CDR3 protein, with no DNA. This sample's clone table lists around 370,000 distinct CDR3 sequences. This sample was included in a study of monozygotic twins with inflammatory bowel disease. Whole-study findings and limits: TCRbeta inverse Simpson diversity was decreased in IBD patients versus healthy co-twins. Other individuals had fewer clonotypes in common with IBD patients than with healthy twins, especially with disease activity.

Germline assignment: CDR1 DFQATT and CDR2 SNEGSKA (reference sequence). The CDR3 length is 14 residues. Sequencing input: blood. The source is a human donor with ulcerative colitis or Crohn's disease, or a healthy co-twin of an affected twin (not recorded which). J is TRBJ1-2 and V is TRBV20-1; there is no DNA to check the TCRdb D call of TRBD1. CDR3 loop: CSARPAAGPSGYTF.